The source of this T cell receptor (beta chain) is a study of blood T cell repertoires in COVID-19. Study details: Sites across the United States, Italy and Spain contributed samples from acute and convalescent COVID-19.

J was trimmed by 5 bases and V by 0 bases; bases with no gene match: 7. The germline V gene encodes CDR1 SGHVS and CDR2 FQNEAQ. This CDR3 has 16 amino acids. In the authors' workflow: Estimates of nucleated cell counts were drawn from the amplification of reference gene primers. Some clones are missing from TCRdb's copy, which holds only in-frame ones; the method was immunoSEQ multiplex PCR. The DNA gave D and trimming, while V, J and clone size come from that table. This sample yields more than 150,000 clones, of which around 79% are seen a single time; 26% belongs to the top ten. The source of this sequence is a woman in her 70s with acute or convalescent COVID-19. The sequenced sample was peripheral blood. J is TRBJ2-3 and V is TRBV7-8; 8 bases fit TRBD2. CDR3 protein: CASSLALREGQDTQYF. DNA for the CDR3: TGTGCCAGCAGCTTAGCGCTCCGGGAGGGTCAAGATACGCAGTATTTT.